The 28 T cell receptor beta chains below were found in one sample sequenced in a study of memory CD4+ T cells and cytomegalovirus serostatus. Single viable CD3+CD4+CD8-CD45RO+ cells were sorted as the memory CD4+ T cells. Data came from immunoSEQ multiplex PCR; TCRdb stores just in-frame clones and leaves some out. Among approximately 40,000 clones listed, 65% to 85% were seen once. The sample comprised memory CD4+ T cells from blood. These receptors were taken from an adult in good health and CMV-seronegative.

The genes are TRBV11-2 and TRBJ1-2; TRBD1 might be the D (5 bases). Trimming removed 4 bases from V and 8 bases from J, with 20 bases in between. Germline V gives CDR1 SGHAT, CDR2 FQNNGV. The CDR3 extends over 15 amino acids. The CDR3 sequence is CASSSRDGEILGYTF. CDR3 sequence (DNA): TGTGCCAGCAGCTCGAGGGACGGTGAAATTTTGGGCTACACCTTC. Using reference TRBV11-2 and TRBJ1-2 for the parts outside the CDR3, the full variable domain is EAGVAQSPRYKIIEKRQSVAFWCNPISGHATLYWYQQILGQGPKLLIQFQNNGVVDDSQLPKDRFSAERLKGVDSTLKIQPAKLEDSAVYLCASSSRDGEILGYTFGSGTRLTVV.

The J gene is TRBJ1-1, the V gene TRBV6-5, with 7 bases that match TRBD1. Per germline, CDR1 MNHEY and CDR2 SVGAGI. V shed 7 bases and J 6 bases; nucleotides not matched to a gene: 11. The CDR3 sequence is 14 residues long. DNA of the CDR3: TGTGCCAGCAATTCACGACAGGGACGGTCTGAAGCTTTCTTT. Amino acids: CASNSRQGRSEAFF.

The rearrangement joins TRBV5-1 to TRBJ2-3; D is perhaps TRBD2 (5 bases). CDR3 length: 15 amino acids. Germline V lookup: CDR1 SGHRS, CDR2 YFSETQ. Trimming removed 4 bases from V and 6 bases from J, with 18 bases in between. The CDR3 loop is CASSVYQKRGDTQYF. CDR3 coding DNA: TGCGCCAGCAGCGTCTACCAAAAGAGAGGGGATACGCAGTATTTT.

The V gene is TRBV19, the J gene TRBJ1-2; tentative D call: TRBD1 (6 bases). Trimming removed 3 bases from V and 10 bases from J, with 21 bases in between. The CDR3 is made up of 15 amino acids. The germline V gene encodes CDR1 LNHDA and CDR2 SQIVND (reference sequence). The CDR3 protein is CASSIGVGSPGDYTF. For the CDR3, the DNA is TGTGCCAGTAGTATTGGCGTGGGGTCTCCAGGGGACTACACCTTC.

V usage is TRBV28 and J usage is TRBJ1-2; the match to TRBD1 covers 10 bases. The CDR3 is made up of 15 amino acids. The V and J ends lost 6 bases and 4 bases, in that order; junction bases with no gene match: 8. Germline values: CDR1 MDHEN, CDR2 SYDVKM. CDR3 protein: CASRSTGGAVYGYTF. The CDR3 nucleotides are TGTGCCAGCAGATCGACAGGGGGCGCAGTCTATGGCTACACCTTC.

The chain employs TRBV18 and TRBJ1-1; a possible D gene is TRBD1 (6 bases). The CDR3 has 12 amino acids. From germline, CDR1 is KGHSH and CDR2 LQKENI. Trimming left V 5 bases short and J 9 bases short, with 13 bases between. The chain's CDR3 is CASSEGQQKAFF. CDR3 bases: TGTGCCAGCTCAGAAGGACAGCAGAAAGCTTTCTTT.

This clone came up once. The J gene is TRBJ2-3, the V gene TRBV15; D remains ambiguous. The CDR3 length is 11 residues. Germline CDR1 is LNHNV and CDR2 is YYDKDF (reference sequence). The ends were cut back, 2 bases at V and 7 bases at J, with 4 bases in the middle. The CDR3 loop is CATSRTNTQYF. As DNA, the CDR3 is TGTGCCACCAGCAGAACGAATACGCAGTATTTT.

This sequence joins TRBV7-2 and TRBJ2-2; D is ambiguous. There are 15 residues in the CDR3. In germline, CDR1 is SGHTA, CDR2 FQGNSA. With 4 bases removed from V and 5 bases from J, the gap between germline ends came to 14 bases. The CDR3 here is CASSYRSGKTGELFF. The CDR3 nucleotides read TGTGCCAGCAGCTATAGGAGTGGGAAAACCGGGGAGCTGTTTTTT.

The V call is TRBV2, the J call TRBJ1-1; a weak D match, TRBD1 (6 bases). This CDR3 region has 14 residues. The germline V gene encodes CDR1 SNHLY and CDR2 FYNNEI. V was cut by 4 bases and J by 4 bases, with 13 bases left in between. CDR3 coding DNA: TGTGCCAGCAGTGCGGAAAAAGGGGGCACTGAAGCTTTCTTT. Translating gives CASSAEKGGTEAFF.

Concerning this clone: The junction departs from germline at one end; a sequencing error may be responsible. V gene TRBV7-7 combines with J gene TRBJ2-3, with D perhaps assigned TRBD1 or TRBD2 (5 bases each). Per germline, CDR1 SSHAT and CDR2 FNYEAQ (reference sequence). The CDR3 runs to 16 residues. The CDR3 region is CASSTPGPTSTDTQYF. The CDR3 DNA reads TGTGCTAGCAGCACCCCGGGACCCACTAGCACAGATACGCAGTATTTT.

The genes are TRBV5-4 and TRBJ1-1; tentatively, D is TRBD1 (5 bases). Trimming removed 4 bases at V and 0 bases at J, with 13 bases between. Looked up from germline, CDR1 is SGHNT and CDR2 is YYREEE (reference sequence). The CDR3 is 15 residues long. CDR3 protein: CASSLPGRLNTEAFF. In DNA form, the CDR3 reads TGTGCCAGCAGCCTCCCAGGGCGGTTGAACACTGAAGCTTTCTTT.

The chain couples TRBV7-2 to TRBJ1-6; the D gene is possibly TRBD1 (6 bases). V was shortened by 6 bases and J by 9 bases, with 15 bases between the two germline ends. From germline, CDR1 is SGHTA and CDR2 FQGNSA. This CDR3 comprises 14 residues. The CDR3 nucleotides read TGTGCCAGCAGACAACAGGGCTTCTTTTCACCCCTCCACTTT. Protein: CASRQQGFFSPLHF.

In this sample, this clone turned up a few times. CDR3 protein: CASSLPGQGRNEQFF. For the CDR3, the DNA is TGTGCCAGCAGTTTACCGGGACAGGGGCGAAATGAGCAGTTCTTC. This chain joins TRBV28 and TRBJ2-1, with 10 bases identical to TRBD1. Germline values: CDR1 MDHEN, CDR2 SYDVKM. V lost 2 bases and J lost 7; bases outside the gene matches: 5. This CDR3 has 15 amino acids.

DNA for the CDR3: TGTGCCAGTAGCTCAGGGGCGACAGGGGGTGAGCAGTTCTTC. It yields the protein CASSSGATGGEQFF. The rearrangement joins TRBV19 to TRBJ2-1; 9 bases line up with TRBD1. Trimming removed 6 bases from V and 9 bases from J; junction bases left unmatched: 9. The germline gives CDR1 LNHDA, CDR2 SQIVND (reference sequence). The CDR3 loop spans 14 amino acids.

The chain is built from TRBV7-3 and TRBJ2-6; no firm D call. The CDR3 loop spans 14 amino acids. Germline V gene sequence: CDR1 SGHTA, CDR2 FQGTGA. V was shortened by 4 bases and J by 4 bases, with 8 bases between the two germline ends. CDR3 in DNA: TGTGCCAGCAGCTCAAATCCCGGGGCCAACGTCCTGACTTTC. It codes for CASSSNPGANVLTF.

The chain combines TRBV10-2 with TRBJ2-4; TRBD1 matches 9 bases. Germline V gene lookup returns CDR1 WSHSY and CDR2 SAAADI. The ends lost 3 bases at V and 8 bases at J; junction bases unmatched: 11. The CDR3 has 16 amino acids. The chain's CDR3 is CASSDSFTGGWDIQYF. As DNA, the CDR3 is TGCGCCAGCAGTGATTCCTTTACAGGGGGCTGGGACATTCAGTACTTC.

This clone turned up a few times. The V gene is TRBV28, the J gene TRBJ1-5; D is undetermined. This CDR3 is 17 amino acids long. The V gene's germline CDR1 is MDHEN and CDR2 SYDVKM. V was shortened by 4 bases and J by 0 bases, with 16 bases between the two germline ends. The CDR3: CASSSVPVWDSNQPQHF. The DNA for the CDR3 is TGTGCCAGCAGTTCGGTGCCCGTCTGGGATAGCAATCAGCCCCAGCATTTT.

The chain uses TRBV18 and TRBJ1-1; D is ambiguous. The CDR3 runs 16 residues. Germline lookup yields CDR1 KGHSH and CDR2 LQKENI. The V and J ends lost 1 base and 1 base respectively, with 13 bases between them. Here the CDR3 reads CASSPLELLRNTEAFF. For the CDR3, the DNA is TGTGCCAGCTCACCACTCGAGTTACTGCGGAACACTGAAGCTTTCTTT.

This chain connects TRBV7-9 to TRBJ2-3; 7 bases align to TRBD1. CDR1 is SEHNR and CDR2 is FQNEAQ in the germline V gene (reference sequence). The CDR3 has 15 amino acids. The ends lost 8 bases at V and 1 base at J; junction bases unmatched: 9. CDR3 in amino acids: CASGGTGAGTDTQYF. DNA for the CDR3: TGTGCCAGCGGCGGAACAGGGGCGGGCACAGATACGCAGTATTTT.

This clone was counted a few times. V usage is TRBV18 and J usage is TRBJ1-2; D may be TRBD1 (5 bases). Looked up from germline, CDR1 is KGHSH and CDR2 is LQKENI. This CDR3 spans 14 amino acids. With 3 bases removed from V and 4 bases from J, the gap between germline ends came to 12 bases. Here the CDR3 reads CASSPDPGTYGYTF. The CDR3 coding sequence is TGTGCCAGCTCACCGGACCCCGGGACCTATGGCTACACCTTC.

V gene TRBV4-1 combines with J gene TRBJ2-3, with 12 bases matching TRBD2. The CDR3 extends over 18 amino acids. The germline gives CDR1 MGHRA, CDR2 YSYEKL. V shed 3 bases, J shed 1 base, and the junction held 8 bases outside the gene matches. The CDR3 DNA sequence: TGCGCCAGCAGCCAGAGGCCTAGCGGGGGGGCCGGCACAGATACGCAGTATTTT. Its translation is CASSQRPSGGAGTDTQYF.

This clone came up once. The chain combines TRBV7-3 with TRBJ1-2; D call uncertain. The germline V and J ends were trimmed by 4 bases and 7 bases, with 13 bases remaining between them. This CDR3 comprises 13 residues. Germline lookup yields CDR1 SGHTA and CDR2 FQGTGA. The CDR3 loop is CASSSSPGLGYTF. CDR3 in DNA: TGTGCCAGCAGCTCGTCTCCGGGTCTTGGCTACACCTTC.

The chain recombines TRBV7-2 with TRBJ2-7; TRBD2 might be the D (5 bases). Germline CDR1 SGHTA, CDR2 FQGNSA. The V and J ends lost 5 bases and 6 bases respectively, with 11 bases between them. The CDR3 runs 12 residues. CDR3 amino acids: CASSADFGEQYF. CDR3 in DNA: TGTGCCAGCAGCGCGGACTTTGGCGAGCAGTACTTC.

The rearrangement uses TRBV29-1 and TRBJ2-1; D ambiguous. The CDR3 extends over 15 amino acids. Germline CDR1 SQVTM, CDR2 ANQGSEA. Trimming took 6 bases from V and 5 from J, leaving 20 bases between them. In DNA, the CDR3 is TGCAGCGTCCTCGGCGGAGCACGCGGAGACAATGAGCAGTTCTTC. This sequence encodes CSVLGGARGDNEQFF.

The chain is built from TRBV7-8 and TRBJ2-7; no clear D. The V gene's germline CDR1 is SGHVS and CDR2 FQNEAQ. The CDR3 contains 11 residues. V lost 5 bases and J lost 5, with 7 bases in between. CDR3 protein: CASSPADEQYF. CDR3 in DNA: TGTGCCAGCAGCCCTGCTGACGAGCAGTACTTC.

The genes are TRBV7-9 and TRBJ2-3; D is ambiguous. Germline values: CDR1 SEHNR, CDR2 FQNEAQ (reference sequence). The CDR3 runs to 12 residues. Trimming shortened V by 4 bases and J by 6 bases, and 8 bases separated the two germline ends. The CDR3 is CASSSAWDTQYF. DNA for the CDR3: TGTGCCAGCAGCTCCGCTTGGGATACGCAGTATTTT.

The rearrangement joins TRBV7-9 to TRBJ2-2; D could derive from TRBD1 or TRBD2 (6 bases each). Germline lookup yields CDR1 SEHNR and CDR2 FQNEAQ (reference sequence). This CDR3 contains 15 residues. With 2 bases removed from V and 7 bases from J, the gap between germline ends came to 14 bases. The CDR3 sequence is CASSLLGGAVGELFF. In DNA form, the CDR3 reads TGTGCCAGCAGCTTATTGGGGGGCGCGGTCGGGGAGCTGTTTTTT.

The chain links TRBV30 to TRBJ1-1, with D uncertain. The CDR3 contains 13 residues. V gave up 3 bases and J gave up 1 base, with 9 bases separating them. Germline V lookup: CDR1 GTSNPN, CDR2 SVGIG (reference sequence). The CDR3 coding sequence is TGTGCCTGGAGGACGTCCGGGAACACTGAAGCTTTCTTT. Residues: CAWRTSGNTEAFF.